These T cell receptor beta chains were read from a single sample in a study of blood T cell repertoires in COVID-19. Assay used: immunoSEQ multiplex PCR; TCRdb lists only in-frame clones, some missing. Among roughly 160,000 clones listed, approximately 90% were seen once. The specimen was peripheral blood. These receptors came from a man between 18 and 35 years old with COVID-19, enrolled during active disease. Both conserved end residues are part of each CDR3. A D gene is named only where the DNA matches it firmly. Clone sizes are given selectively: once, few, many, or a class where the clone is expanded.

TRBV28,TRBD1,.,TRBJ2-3,CASSLDRVTDTQYF,TGTGCCAGCAGTTTGGACAGGGTCACAGATACGCAGTATTTT
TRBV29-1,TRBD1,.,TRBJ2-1,CSVEGMDQGTVAGEQFF,TGCAGCGTTGAAGGAATGGATCAGGGGACAGTGGCCGGTGAGCAGTTCTTC
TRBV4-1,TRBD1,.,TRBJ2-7,CASSPGQGAYEQYF,TGCGCCAGCAGCCCGGGACAGGGGGCCTACGAGCAGTACTTC
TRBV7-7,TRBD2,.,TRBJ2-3,CASSLDGGGADTQYF,TGTGCTAGCAGCTTAGATGGGGGGGGAGCAGATACGCAGTATTTT
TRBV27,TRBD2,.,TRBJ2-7,CASSFVAGGAYEQYF,TGTGCCAGCAGTTTCGTAGCGGGAGGGGCCTACGAGCAGTACTTC
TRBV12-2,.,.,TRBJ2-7,CASPGLENPYEQYF,TGTGCAAGTCCAGGGCTTGAGAACCCCTACGAGCAGTACTTC
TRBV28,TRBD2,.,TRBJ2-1,CASNDLAGGVNEQFF,TGTGCCAGCAATGACCTAGCGGGAGGGGTGAATGAGCAGTTCTTC
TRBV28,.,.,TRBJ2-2,CASSPLFAGELFF,TGTGCCAGCAGTCCTTTGTTCGCCGGGGAGCTGTTTTTT
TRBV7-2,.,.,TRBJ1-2,CASSLRFGTSYGYTF,TGTGCCAGCAGCTTAAGATTCGGGACAAGCTATGGCTACACCTTC
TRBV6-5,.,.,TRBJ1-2,CASSYSYLGGNYGYTF,TGTGCCAGCAGTTACTCATATTTGGGGGGTAACTATGGCTACACCTTC
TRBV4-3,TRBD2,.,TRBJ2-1,CASSQLLAGGPAGEQFF,TGCGCCAGCAGCCAATTGCTAGCGGGAGGGCCGGCGGGTGAGCAGTTCTTC
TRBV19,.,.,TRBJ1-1,CASSISGADTEAFF,TGTGCCAGTAGTATATCAGGGGCGGACACTGAAGCTTTCTTT
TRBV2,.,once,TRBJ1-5,CASSEARGGSNDQPQHF,TGTGCCAGCAGTGAAGCGCGGGGTGGCAGCAATGATCAGCCCCAGCATTTT
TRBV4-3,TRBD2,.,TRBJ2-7,CASSSRLAGPYEQYF,TGCGCCAGCAGCTCTAGACTAGCGGGGCCCTACGAGCAGTACTTC
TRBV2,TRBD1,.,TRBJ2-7,CASRDRVMGSYEQYF,TGTGCCAGCAGGGACAGGGTAATGGGATCCTACGAGCAGTACTTC
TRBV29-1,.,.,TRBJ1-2,CSVGATAGYTF,TGCAGCGTTGGAGCGACTGCTGGCTACACCTTC
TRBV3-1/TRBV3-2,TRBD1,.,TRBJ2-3,CASSRTGGVTDTQYF,TGTGCCAGCAGCAGGACAGGGGGAGTCACAGATACGCAGTATTTT
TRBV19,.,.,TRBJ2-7,CASSTPGGYEQYF,TGTGCCAGTAGTACGCCCGGGGGCTACGAGCAGTACTTC
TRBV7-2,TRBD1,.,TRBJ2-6,CASSPQTGPAGANVLTF,TGTGCCAGCAGCCCCCAGACAGGGCCAGCTGGGGCCAACGTCCTGACTTTC
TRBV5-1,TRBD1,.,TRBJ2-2,CASKQGAGTGELFF,TGCGCCAGCAAACAGGGGGCAGGCACCGGGGAGCTGTTTTTT
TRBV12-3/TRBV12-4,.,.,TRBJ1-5,CASSLTQAQPQHF,TGTGCCAGCAGTTTAACCCAAGCCCAGCCCCAGCATTTT
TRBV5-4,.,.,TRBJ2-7,CASSLEGSSYEQYF,TGTGCCAGCAGCTTAGAGGGAAGCTCCTACGAGCAGTACTTC
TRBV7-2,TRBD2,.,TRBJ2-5,CASSLVDVAGETQYF,TGTGCCAGCAGCTTAGTAGACGTAGCGGGAGAGACCCAGTACTTC
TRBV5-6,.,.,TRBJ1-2,CASSLGRGWVYGYTF,TGTGCCAGCAGCTTAGGCCGGGGATGGGTCTATGGCTACACCTTC
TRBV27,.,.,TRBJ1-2,CASSPGRGRDGYTF,TGTGCCAGCAGTCCCGGACGGGGGAGGGATGGCTACACCTTC
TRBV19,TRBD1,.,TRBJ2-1,CASSPSGGEQFF,TGTGCCAGTAGTCCTTCAGGGGGTGAGCAGTTCTTC
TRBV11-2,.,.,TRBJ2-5,CASSSETQYF,TGTGCCAGCAGCTCTGAGACCCAGTACTTC
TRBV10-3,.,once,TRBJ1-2,CAITDPGARNYGYTF,TGTGCCATCACCGACCCAGGGGCGCGGAACTATGGCTACACCTTC
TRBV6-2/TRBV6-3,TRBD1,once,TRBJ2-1,CASSTPGQNNEQFF,TGTGCCAGCAGTACCCCGGGACAGAACAATGAGCAGTTCTTC
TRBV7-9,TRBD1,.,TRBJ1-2,CASSPGTVYGYTF,TGTGCCAGCAGCCCCGGGACAGTCTATGGCTACACCTTC
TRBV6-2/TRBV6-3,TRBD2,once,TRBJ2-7,CASSQPSGPSSYEQYF,TGTGCCAGCAGTCAACCTAGCGGGCCGAGCTCCTACGAGCAGTACTTC
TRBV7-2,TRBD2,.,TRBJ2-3,CASSQTSGGLDTQYF,TGTGCCAGCAGCCAGACTAGCGGGGGGCTGGATACGCAGTATTTT
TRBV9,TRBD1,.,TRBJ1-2,CASSALGTGVYGYTF,TGTGCCAGCAGCGCGCTGGGGACAGGGGTCTATGGCTACACCTTC
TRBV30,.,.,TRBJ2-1,CAWSGRGEQFF,TGTGCCTGGAGCGGTCGGGGGGAGCAGTTCTTC
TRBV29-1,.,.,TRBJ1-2,CSVPQGRGYTF,TGCAGCGTTCCACAGGGTCGTGGCTACACCTTC
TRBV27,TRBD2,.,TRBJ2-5,CASSPRTSGETQYF,TGTGCCAGCAGTCCCAGGACTAGTGGGGAGACCCAGTACTTC
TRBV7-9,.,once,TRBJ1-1,CASGGTEAFF,TGTGCCAGCGGAGGGACTGAAGCTTTCTTT
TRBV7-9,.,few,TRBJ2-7,CASLSGSSYEQYF,TGTGCCAGCCTATCTGGGAGCTCCTACGAGCAGTACTTC
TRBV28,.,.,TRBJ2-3,CASSFIRGSTDTQYF,TGTGCCAGCAGTTTCATACGGGGTAGCACAGATACGCAGTATTTT
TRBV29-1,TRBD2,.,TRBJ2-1,CSVTSNAAYNEQFF,TGCAGCGTGACTAGCAATGCTGCCTACAATGAGCAGTTCTTC
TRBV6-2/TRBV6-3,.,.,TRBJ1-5,CASSAGRVSNQPQHF,TGTGCCAGCAGCGCCGGGAGAGTTAGCAATCAGCCCCAGCATTTT
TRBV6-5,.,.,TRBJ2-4,CASSYSPGSWGNIQYF,TGTGCCAGCAGTTACAGTCCGGGGTCTTGGGGAAACATTCAGTACTTC
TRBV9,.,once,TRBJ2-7,CASSLGGTENFYEQYF,TGTGCCAGCAGCCTAGGCGGGACAGAAAATTTTTACGAGCAGTACTTC
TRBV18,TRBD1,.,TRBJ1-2,CASSRTGEGYGYTF,TGTGCCAGCTCACGGACAGGGGAAGGGTATGGCTACACCTTC
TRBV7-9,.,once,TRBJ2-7,CASSSPTGSYEQYF,TGTGCCAGCAGCTCGCCGACAGGATCCTACGAGCAGTACTTC
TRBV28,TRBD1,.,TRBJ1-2,CASSLPPGQRRYGYTF,TGTGCCAGCAGCCTCCCCCCGGGACAGAGGCGCTATGGCTACACCTTC
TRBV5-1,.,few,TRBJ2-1,CASSPGGSLEQFF,TGCGCCAGCAGCCCCGGAGGGTCGTTAGAGCAGTTCTTC
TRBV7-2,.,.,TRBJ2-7,CASSLDPGETYEQYF,TGTGCCAGCAGCTTAGACCCGGGAGAGACCTACGAGCAGTACTTC
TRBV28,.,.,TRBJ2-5,CASSLPGETQYF,TGTGCCAGCAGTTTACCGGGAGAGACCCAGTACTTC
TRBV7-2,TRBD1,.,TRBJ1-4,CASRLRDREKLFF,TGTGCCAGCAGATTAAGGGACAGGGAAAAACTGTTTTTT
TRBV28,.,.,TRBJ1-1,CASSFSVEAFF,TGTGCCAGCAGTTTTAGTGTTGAAGCTTTCTTT
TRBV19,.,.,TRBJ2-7,CASSNTGEQYF,TGTGCCAGTAGCAACACGGGTGAGCAGTACTTC
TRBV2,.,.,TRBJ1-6,CASRGIRRRISPLHF,TGTGCCAGCAGGGGAATCAGGAGGCGGATTTCACCCCTCCACTTT
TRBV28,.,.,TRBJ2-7,CASRVQGVRYEQYF,TGTGCCAGCAGGGTACAGGGAGTTCGCTACGAGCAGTACTTC
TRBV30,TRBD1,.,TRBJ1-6,CAWTRTGGNNSPLHF,TGTGCCTGGACCAGAACAGGGGGCAACAATTCACCCCTCCACTTT
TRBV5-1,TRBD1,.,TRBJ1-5,CASSLGTPGTGDHQPQHF,TGCGCCAGCAGCTTGGGAACCCCCGGGACAGGGGATCACCAGCCCCAGCATTTT
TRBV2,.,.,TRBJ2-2,CASSPTTSGRAGELFF,TGTGCCAGCAGCCCCACTACGTCGGGTCGGGCCGGGGAGCTGTTTTTT
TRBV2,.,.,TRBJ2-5,CASRVKGLYF,TGTGCCAGCAGAGTTAAAGGACTATACTTC
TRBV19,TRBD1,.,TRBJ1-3,CASSFRTGTGNTIYF,TGTGCCAGTAGTTTCCGGACAGGGACGGGAAACACCATATATTTT
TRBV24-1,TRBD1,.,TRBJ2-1,CATSQTGSSYNEQFF,TGTGCCACCAGCCAGACAGGGAGCTCCTACAATGAGCAGTTCTTC